This TCR beta chain was identified during a study of T cell responses to AZD1222 COVID-19 vaccine. Notes on the study in general: Possibly, clonal diversity was underestimated; donors were largely white British and included more females. All repertoire sampling was performed exclusively after the peak T cell response. Recipients of two AZD1222 doses showed rising Spike-specific TCR breadth and depth.

V was pared by 3 bases and J by 4 bases, with 1 base of the junction left unmatched. Germline V gene data show CDR1 as SGHDT and CDR2 as YYEEEE. This CDR3 is 12 amino acids long. Concerning this clone itself: The antigen is undetermined.

Profiled with immunoSEQ multiplex PCR; TCRdb holds only in-frame clones, not every one. The profile shows 100,000 to 150,000 clones, 90% of them singletons. This chain uses TRBV5-6 with TRBJ2-7; 7 bases agree with TRBD2. This TCR derives from an adult in good health. The sequencing here drew on peripheral blood, taken on day 0 of MenACWY control vaccination. The chain's CDR3 is CASSSLAYEQYF. Written as DNA, the CDR3 is TGTGCCAGCAGCTCACTAGCGTACGAGCAGTACTTC.